This T cell receptor (beta chain) emerged from a study of CD8 T cells in ankylosing spondylitis. Of note for this clonotype: Its antigen is unidentified.

TCRdb used MiXCR to reprocess the 5' RACE reads, holding one entry per CDR3 protein. The profile shows roughly 440,000 distinct CDR3 sequences, 15% to 20% of them singletons. Points from the study as a whole: Clones tied to disease were said to be significantly enriched in matched ankylosing spondylitis synovial fluid. Roughly 8 highly homologous variants made up a TCR beta motif that seemed to typify ankylosing spondylitis blood.

The sample consisted of blood, either unsorted or a sorted T cell fraction (not recorded which). The sequence was obtained from a male donor with ankylosing spondylitis.

The CDR3 nucleotides are TGTGCCAGCAGTGACGGTGCAGGGGAAGGATGCGAGCAGTACTTC. This codes for CASSDGAGEGCEQYF. This chain joins TRBV6-4 and TRBJ2-7, with D perhaps matching TRBD1 (6 bases). Germline values: CDR1 MRHNA, CDR2 SNTAGT. The CDR3 is 15 residues long. V was clipped by 2 bases and J by 6 bases, with 17 bases between them.